The rows below give T cell receptor beta chains drawn from one sample of a study of metastatic and nonmetastatic thyroid tumors. TCRdb re-clonotyped the PCR reads through MiXCR. Altogether fewer than 35,000 clones are present, over 15% being singletons, with the ten largest covering roughly a tenth. The material sequenced was blood. The receptors stem from a female donor with papillary thyroid cancer or a benign thyroid nodule (not recorded which). Some clones in this sample may be carry-over from other donors' samples. The CDR3 runs from the conserved cysteine through the conserved F or W. Fields, in order: J gene, D gene, V gene, clone size, CDR3 DNA, CDR3 protein. D genes are given only for firm matches. Only part of the rows carry a size: once, few, many, or a class if the clone is expanded.

j_gene: TRBJ1-1
d_gene: NA
v_gene: TRBV20-1
abundance: many
CDR3nt: TGCAGTGCTAGCTCCTTGAACACTGAAGCTTTCTTT
CDR3aa: CSASSLNTEAFF

j_gene: TRBJ2-3
d_gene: NA
v_gene: TRBV20-1
abundance: NA
CDR3nt: TGCAGTGCTAGAGATGGCGGGTCGACAGATACGCAGTATTTT
CDR3aa: CSARDGGSTDTQYF

j_gene: TRBJ1-2
d_gene: TRBD1
v_gene: TRBV20-1
abundance: NA
CDR3nt: TGCAGTGCTAGAGCGAGGGACAGCAGTAACTATGGCTACACCTTC
CDR3aa: CSARARDSSNYGYTF

j_gene: TRBJ1-1
d_gene: NA
v_gene: TRBV11-1
abundance: NA
CDR3nt: TGTGCCAGCAGCTTGTTCGGGGATTATACAGGGACGAACACTGAAGCTTTCTTT
CDR3aa: CASSLFGDYTGTNTEAFF

j_gene: TRBJ1-5
d_gene: NA
v_gene: TRBV5-4
abundance: many
CDR3nt: TGTGCCAGCAGCTTCCGATACTGGGTGGCGGGCAATCAGCCCCAGCATTTT
CDR3aa: CASSFRYWVAGNQPQHF

j_gene: TRBJ2-2
d_gene: TRBD1
v_gene: TRBV12-3/TRBV12-4
abundance: many
CDR3nt: TGTGCCAGCAGTAGGACAGGGGGGAACACCGGGGAGCTGTTTTTT
CDR3aa: CASSRTGGNTGELFF

j_gene: TRBJ2-2
d_gene: NA
v_gene: TRBV27
abundance: many
CDR3nt: TGTGCCAGCAGTTTATCGGTCGCGAACACCGGGGAGCTGTTTTTT
CDR3aa: CASSLSVANTGELFF

j_gene: TRBJ2-7
d_gene: TRBD1
v_gene: TRBV11-2
abundance: NA
CDR3nt: TGTGCCAGCAGCTTTTCCGTGGGACAGGGAGCCTACGAGCAGTACTTC
CDR3aa: CASSFSVGQGAYEQYF

j_gene: TRBJ2-3
d_gene: NA
v_gene: TRBV19
abundance: few
CDR3nt: TGTGCCAGTACCGGACTGGCGGGAGGAGGGGGCCCAGATACGCAGTATTTT
CDR3aa: CASTGLAGGGGPDTQYF

j_gene: TRBJ1-2
d_gene: TRBD1
v_gene: TRBV12-3/TRBV12-4
abundance: medium-sized
CDR3nt: TGTGCCAGCAGTTATTTCGGGACAGAGTCCGGCTACACCTTC
CDR3aa: CASSYFGTESGYTF

j_gene: TRBJ1-2
d_gene: TRBD1
v_gene: TRBV19
abundance: many
CDR3nt: TGTGCCAGTAGGCCCACAGGGGGGTATGGCTACACCTTC
CDR3aa: CASRPTGGYGYTF

j_gene: TRBJ2-7
d_gene: TRBD2
v_gene: TRBV5-1
abundance: NA
CDR3nt: TGCGCCAGCGGACCTTTAGCGGGGGGTGGCGAGCAGTACTTC
CDR3aa: CASGPLAGGGEQYF

j_gene: TRBJ1-1
d_gene: TRBD1
v_gene: TRBV6-6
abundance: many
CDR3nt: TGTGCCAGCAGTTACGGGACAGGGGACACTGAAGCTTTCTTT
CDR3aa: CASSYGTGDTEAFF

j_gene: TRBJ1-6
d_gene: NA
v_gene: TRBV5-4
abundance: many
CDR3nt: TGTGCCAGCAGCTTGGACAGAGGCTCACCCCTCCACTTT
CDR3aa: CASSLDRGSPLHF

j_gene: TRBJ2-1
d_gene: TRBD2
v_gene: TRBV18
abundance: many
CDR3nt: TGTGCCAGCTCACCACGGAGCAAGTCGGGGACTAGCGGGAGGGCCAATGAGCAGTTCTTC
CDR3aa: CASSPRSKSGTSGRANEQFF

j_gene: TRBJ1-2
d_gene: TRBD1
v_gene: TRBV27
abundance: many
CDR3nt: TGTGCCAGCAGTGAACAGGGGGCTTACGATGGCTACACCTTC
CDR3aa: CASSEQGAYDGYTF

j_gene: TRBJ2-3
d_gene: TRBD1
v_gene: TRBV29-1
abundance: many
CDR3nt: TGCAGCGTTGAAGAACGACAGGGATGGAGCACAGATACGCAGTATTTT
CDR3aa: CSVEERQGWSTDTQYF

j_gene: TRBJ2-3
d_gene: TRBD1
v_gene: TRBV28
abundance: NA
CDR3nt: TGTGCCAGCAGTTCCCCCGGGACAGGGGGCCTTATTGATACACAGTATTTT
CDR3aa: CASSSPGTGGLIDTQYF

j_gene: TRBJ2-7
d_gene: TRBD1
v_gene: TRBV7-8
abundance: medium-sized
CDR3nt: TGTGCCAGCAGCTTATTCCAGGGGGCGACCTACGAGCAGTACTTC
CDR3aa: CASSLFQGATYEQYF

j_gene: TRBJ2-7
d_gene: TRBD2
v_gene: TRBV18
abundance: NA
CDR3nt: TGTGCCAGCTCACCACAGGGACTAGCTGGGTACGAGCAGTACTTC
CDR3aa: CASSPQGLAGYEQYF

j_gene: TRBJ1-1
d_gene: TRBD1
v_gene: TRBV20-1
abundance: NA
CDR3nt: TGCAGTGCCCTAAAACTCTCGGGACAGGGAAACACTGAAGCTTTCTTT
CDR3aa: CSALKLSGQGNTEAFF

j_gene: TRBJ2-5
d_gene: NA
v_gene: TRBV3-1
abundance: many
CDR3nt: TGTGCCAGCAGCCAATCCGGACTTGAAGAGACCCAGTACTTC
CDR3aa: CASSQSGLEETQYF

j_gene: TRBJ1-2
d_gene: NA
v_gene: TRBV4-3
abundance: many
CDR3nt: TGCGCCAGCAGCTTTGCTCCGGGATCTAACTATGGCTACACCTTC
CDR3aa: CASSFAPGSNYGYTF

j_gene: TRBJ2-1
d_gene: NA
v_gene: TRBV28
abundance: many
CDR3nt: TGTGCCAGCAGTTTCGGTCCGGGGGCTGAGCAGTTCTTC
CDR3aa: CASSFGPGAEQFF

j_gene: TRBJ1-5
d_gene: TRBD1
v_gene: TRBV20-1
abundance: NA
CDR3nt: TGCAGTGCTAGAGATCCGGGACAGGGATCCGGTCAGCCCCAGCATTTT
CDR3aa: CSARDPGQGSGQPQHF

j_gene: TRBJ2-6
d_gene: NA
v_gene: TRBV12-3/TRBV12-4
abundance: NA
CDR3nt: TGTGCCAGCAGTCCGACTATCTGGAGCTCTGGGGCCAACGTCCTGACTTTC
CDR3aa: CASSPTIWSSGANVLTF

j_gene: TRBJ2-1
d_gene: TRBD1
v_gene: TRBV20-1
abundance: many
CDR3nt: TGCAGTGCTAGAGAATTTGGACAGGGGCTTGAAGAGCAGTTCTTC
CDR3aa: CSAREFGQGLEEQFF

j_gene: TRBJ1-5
d_gene: NA
v_gene: TRBV5-5
abundance: many
CDR3nt: TGTGCCAGCAGCTTGGAGGGCAGGCTGAATCAGCCCCAGCATTTT
CDR3aa: CASSLEGRLNQPQHF

j_gene: TRBJ1-4
d_gene: NA
v_gene: TRBV28
abundance: few
CDR3nt: TGTGCCAGCAGCCCTGCGCCCCTTAATGAAAAACTGTTTTTT
CDR3aa: CASSPAPLNEKLFF

j_gene: TRBJ2-1
d_gene: TRBD1
v_gene: TRBV11-2
abundance: NA
CDR3nt: TGTGCCAGCAGCCCCGGACCTGGACAGGGCCGGAATGAGCAGTTCTTC
CDR3aa: CASSPGPGQGRNEQFF

j_gene: TRBJ2-2
d_gene: NA
v_gene: TRBV20-1
abundance: NA
CDR3nt: TGCAGTGCTAGAGATATGAGGGGGAACACCGGGGAGCTGTTTTTT
CDR3aa: CSARDMRGNTGELFF

j_gene: TRBJ2-3
d_gene: NA
v_gene: TRBV5-1
abundance: many
CDR3nt: TGCGCCAGCACACGGGCGGAACCTACAGATACGCAGTATTTT
CDR3aa: CASTRAEPTDTQYF

j_gene: TRBJ1-5
d_gene: TRBD1
v_gene: TRBV18
abundance: many
CDR3nt: TGTGCCAGCTCCTATGTTGGACAGGCCGATCAGCCCCAGCATTTT
CDR3aa: CASSYVGQADQPQHF

j_gene: TRBJ1-3
d_gene: NA
v_gene: TRBV3-1
abundance: many
CDR3nt: TGCGCCAGCAGCCAAGGTCGGGGGCCTGGAAACACCATATATTTT
CDR3aa: CASSQGRGPGNTIYF

j_gene: TRBJ2-1
d_gene: NA
v_gene: TRBV7-9
abundance: many
CDR3nt: TGTGCCAGCAGCCCCGGGACCGCTCCAAATGAGCAGTTCTTC
CDR3aa: CASSPGTAPNEQFF

j_gene: TRBJ2-2
d_gene: NA
v_gene: TRBV19
abundance: NA
CDR3nt: TGTGCCAGTAGTATGGGGCACACCGGGGAGCTGTTTTTT
CDR3aa: CASSMGHTGELFF

j_gene: TRBJ2-1
d_gene: TRBD1
v_gene: TRBV6-1
abundance: many
CDR3nt: TGTGCCAGCAGTTGGACAGGGGAGGGTGAGCAGTTCTTC
CDR3aa: CASSWTGEGEQFF

j_gene: TRBJ1-3
d_gene: TRBD1
v_gene: TRBV30
abundance: NA
CDR3nt: TGTGCCTGGAGTGTACTGGGGACAGCTGGAAACACCATATATTTT
CDR3aa: CAWSVLGTAGNTIYF

j_gene: TRBJ1-2
d_gene: TRBD1
v_gene: TRBV28
abundance: many
CDR3nt: TGTGCCAGCAGTTTATTTTCCCGGACAGGCACCATTCTAAACTATGGCTACACCTTC
CDR3aa: CASSLFSRTGTILNYGYTF

j_gene: TRBJ2-7
d_gene: TRBD2
v_gene: TRBV28
abundance: NA
CDR3nt: TGTGCCAGCATTTTCCTCCGGGACTACTACGAGCAGTATTTC
CDR3aa: CASIFLRDYYEQYF

j_gene: TRBJ1-6
d_gene: TRBD1
v_gene: TRBV12-3/TRBV12-4
abundance: medium-sized
CDR3nt: TGTGCCAGCAGTTTACAAGGGACAGCCAATTCACCCCTCCACTTT
CDR3aa: CASSLQGTANSPLHF

j_gene: TRBJ2-1
d_gene: NA
v_gene: TRBV24-1
abundance: NA
CDR3nt: TGTTCCACCAGTTATTTGGTTGAGCAGTTCTTC
CDR3aa: CSTSYLVEQFF

j_gene: TRBJ2-1
d_gene: NA
v_gene: TRBV11-2
abundance: many
CDR3nt: TGTGCCAGCAGCTTATCGTTGGGCTCCTACAATGAGCAGTTCTTC
CDR3aa: CASSLSLGSYNEQFF

j_gene: TRBJ1-2
d_gene: NA
v_gene: TRBV9
abundance: NA
CDR3nt: TGTGCCAGCAGCGTAGGGACAGCTCCTAACTATTTCTACACCTTC
CDR3aa: CASSVGTAPNYFYTF

j_gene: TRBJ2-7
d_gene: TRBD1
v_gene: TRBV4-2
abundance: NA
CDR3nt: TGTGCCAGCAGCCAAGTTCGTAAGGAATCCGGGACAGGACCAGGCGAGCAGTACTTC
CDR3aa: CASSQVRKESGTGPGEQYF

j_gene: TRBJ1-5
d_gene: NA
v_gene: TRBV10-1
abundance: NA
CDR3nt: TGCGCCAGCAGTGGAAAAGGGAGGGCTCAGCCCCAGCATTTT
CDR3aa: CASSGKGRAQPQHF

j_gene: TRBJ1-3
d_gene: NA
v_gene: TRBV18
abundance: NA
CDR3nt: TGTGCCAGCTCACCACTTCAGTGGAGGGACTCTGGAAACACCATATATTTT
CDR3aa: CASSPLQWRDSGNTIYF

j_gene: TRBJ2-7
d_gene: TRBD1
v_gene: TRBV15
abundance: few
CDR3nt: TGTGCCACCAGCGCAGGGGACAGGGCCTACTATCAGTACTTC
CDR3aa: CATSAGDRAYYQYF

j_gene: TRBJ2-2
d_gene: NA
v_gene: TRBV5-1
abundance: few
CDR3nt: TGCGCCAGCAGCTTTGAGGTTTGGTCCACAACCGGGGAGCTGTTTTTT
CDR3aa: CASSFEVWSTTGELFF

j_gene: TRBJ2-1
d_gene: TRBD2
v_gene: TRBV19
abundance: many
CDR3nt: TGTGCCAGTAGTAGCCTAGCGGGAGGGACTGAGCAGTTCTTC
CDR3aa: CASSSLAGGTEQFF

j_gene: TRBJ2-5
d_gene: TRBD2
v_gene: TRBV7-2
abundance: many
CDR3nt: TGTGCCAGCAGCTCGGGACTAGCGGGAGCTGGGAGAGAGACCCAGTACTTC
CDR3aa: CASSSGLAGAGRETQYF

j_gene: TRBJ1-6
d_gene: TRBD1
v_gene: TRBV5-1
abundance: few
CDR3nt: TGCGCCAGCAGCTTGGGTATGCCCGGGACAGGGGGTAGAAATTCACCCCTCCACTTT
CDR3aa: CASSLGMPGTGGRNSPLHF

j_gene: TRBJ2-3
d_gene: NA
v_gene: TRBV9
abundance: once
CDR3nt: TGTGCCAGCAGCGTCTACGGGACTCCCACCGATACGCAGTATTTT
CDR3aa: CASSVYGTPTDTQYF

j_gene: TRBJ2-1
d_gene: TRBD2
v_gene: TRBV20-1
abundance: many
CDR3nt: TGCAGTGCTAGGAGTACTAGCGATCATGAGCAGTTCTTC
CDR3aa: CSARSTSDHEQFF

j_gene: TRBJ2-1
d_gene: TRBD1
v_gene: TRBV11-3
abundance: many
CDR3nt: TGTGCCAGCAGCTGGGACAGACTGAAAGATGAGCAGTTCTTC
CDR3aa: CASSWDRLKDEQFF

j_gene: TRBJ1-2
d_gene: NA
v_gene: TRBV28
abundance: few
CDR3nt: TGTGCCAGCAGTGAAGCCCAGCTCTATGGCTACACCTTC
CDR3aa: CASSEAQLYGYTF

j_gene: TRBJ2-1
d_gene: TRBD2
v_gene: TRBV6-4
abundance: NA
CDR3nt: TGTGCCAGCATTGACAGAGCGTGGGGGGGGAATGAGCAGTTCTTC
CDR3aa: CASIDRAWGGNEQFF

j_gene: TRBJ2-7
d_gene: NA
v_gene: TRBV28
abundance: many
CDR3nt: TGTGCCAGCAGTTTATTGGGCCCGAACGAGCAGTACTTC
CDR3aa: CASSLLGPNEQYF

j_gene: TRBJ2-1
d_gene: TRBD2
v_gene: TRBV20-1
abundance: many
CDR3nt: TGCAGTGCTCCCCTAGCGGGAGGGCCTTTGAATGAGCAGTTCTTC
CDR3aa: CSAPLAGGPLNEQFF